The 17 T cell receptor beta chains given below trace back to one sample, sequenced in a study of coeliac disease. Sequencing used immunoSEQ multiplex PCR; TCRdb keeps in-frame clones, though not all of them. The data contain 6,000 to 8,000 clones, approximately 72% of them singletons. The sample comprised lamina propria lymphocytes from the gut. The receptors shown here come from a man aged 25-40 years with celiac disease.

The CDR3 DNA reads TGTGCCAGCAGTCACAGGGGGGAGGAGACCCAGTACTTC. This translates into CASSHRGEETQYF. The rearrangement links TRBV11-3 to TRBJ2-5; 8 bases are shared with TRBD1. Trimming took 6 bases from V and 5 from J; bases not matched to a gene: 5. The V gene's germline CDR1 is SGHNT and CDR2 YENEEA. CDR3 length: 13 amino acids.

The chain uses TRBV5-5 and TRBJ1-2; 7 nucleotides align to TRBD1. The junction had 6 bases not matched to a gene; V was cut back by 5 bases and J by 8 bases. CDR1 and CDR2 from the germline V gene are SGHKS and YYEKEE (reference sequence). The CDR3 extends over 12 amino acids. For the CDR3, the DNA is TGTGCCAGCAGGGGACAGTCTTGGGGCTACACCTTC. Translating it yields CASRGQSWGYTF.

A few counts support this clone. The rearrangement joins TRBV6-1 to TRBJ1-4; the D gene is possibly TRBD1 (6 bases). Trimming left V 4 bases short and J 0 bases short, with 12 bases between. Germline assignment: CDR1 MNHNS and CDR2 SASEGT. This CDR3 spans 16 amino acids. The CDR3 DNA is TGTGCCAGCAGTGTGGGGGCAGGGGCAACTAATGAAAAACTGTTTTTT. Its protein product is CASSVGAGATNEKLFF.

This chain connects TRBV6-5 to TRBJ1-3; possible D gene TRBD1, 5 bases. Trimming removed 2 bases from V and 3 bases from J, with 11 bases in between. This CDR3 region has 15 residues. The germline gives CDR1 MNHEY, CDR2 SVGAGI. The CDR3 sequence is CASSYTPGYGNTIYF. As DNA, the CDR3 is TGTGCCAGCAGTTACACTCCAGGGTATGGAAACACCATATATTTT.

About this clone: An end of the junction differs from the germline gene, which may be a read error. The J gene is TRBJ1-1, the V gene TRBV11-2; D might be TRBD1 (5 bases). Per germline, CDR1 SGHAT and CDR2 FQNNGV. This CDR3 region has 14 residues. In nucleotides, the CDR3 is TGTGCCACCACAAGGGAGGGGACGAACACTAAAGCTTTCTTT. Translation: CATTREGTNTKAFF.

The chain links TRBV28 to TRBJ2-7, with TRBD1 matching over 7 bases. This CDR3 comprises 14 residues. CDR1 and CDR2 from the germline V gene are MDHEN and SYDVKM. The V and J ends lost 5 bases and 5 bases, in that order; junction bases with no gene match: 9. Written as DNA, the CDR3 is TGTGCCAGCAGTATGGGACAGTCCCTAGACGAGCAGTACTTC. Translating gives CASSMGQSLDEQYF. Based on the CDR3 plus reference TRBV28 and TRBJ2-7, the full variable domain is DVKVTQSSRYLVKRTGEKVFLECVQDMDHENMFWYRQDPGLGLRLIYFSYDVKMKEKGDIPEGYSVSREKKERFSLILESASTNQTSMYLCASSMGQSLDEQYFGPGTRLTVT.

This chain links TRBV28 with TRBJ2-7; D not certain. The CDR3 contains 13 residues. CDR1 and CDR2 (germline): MDHEN, SYDVKM. Trimming cost V 5 bases and J 6 bases, with 14 bases left between them. The CDR3 nucleotides are TGTGCCAGCAGTCCTCAAACGGTTGGCGAGCAGTACTTC. It specifies CASSPQTVGEQYF.

This clone was seen a few times. DNA of the CDR3: TGTGCCAGCAGCTTAGTGGGGGGTATGGGAAACACCATATATTTT. It translates to CASSLVGGMGNTIYF. This chain uses TRBV7-2 with TRBJ1-3, with D possibly being TRBD1 (5 bases). Per the germline V gene, CDR1 is SGHTA and CDR2 is FQGNSA. V was cut by 1 base and J by 4 bases, with 11 bases left in between. This CDR3 contains 15 residues.

The V gene is TRBV30, the J gene TRBJ2-3; 12 bases map to TRBD2. This CDR3 is 15 amino acids long. The V gene's germline CDR1 is GTSNPN and CDR2 SVGIG (reference sequence). The V gene end was trimmed by 5 bases and the J gene end by 5 bases; junction bases not matched to a gene: 8. The DNA for the CDR3 is TGTGCCTGGGGTGAACTAGCGGGAGGAATAGATACGCAGTATTTT. Amino acids: CAWGELAGGIDTQYF.

V usage is TRBV18 and J usage is TRBJ1-1; 8 nucleotides line up with TRBD1. With 3 bases clipped from V and 0 bases from J, the junction kept 3 bases outside the gene matches. Germline CDR1 KGHSH, CDR2 LQKENI. This CDR3 contains 15 residues. The CDR3 DNA reads as TGTGCCAGCTCACCTACAGGGGGGATGAACACTGAAGCTTTCTTT. As protein: CASSPTGGMNTEAFF.

The CDR3 protein is CASSLGSRPMGYGYTF. The CDR3 DNA is TGTGCCAGCAGCTTAGGGAGTCGCCCGATGGGCTATGGCTACACCTTC. V is TRBV7-6 and J is TRBJ1-2; no reliable D call. Trimming took 1 base from V and 4 from J, leaving 16 bases between them. CDR3 size: 16 residues. Per the germline V gene, CDR1 is SGHVS and CDR2 is FNYEAQ. The full variable domain, with the rest looked up from reference TRBV7-6 and TRBJ1-2, is GAGVSQSPRYKVTKRGQDVALRCDPISGHVSLYWYRQALGQGPEFLTYFNYEAQQDKSGLPNDRFSAERPEGSISTLTIQRTEQRDSAMYRCASSLGSRPMGYGYTFGSGTRLTVV.

This chain joins TRBV7-2 and TRBJ2-7; 9 bases align to TRBD2. The V segment lost 4 bases and the J segment 0 bases; nucleotides outside the gene matches: 1. The CDR3 has 14 residues. CDR1 is SGHTA and CDR2 is FQGNSA in the germline V gene. CDR3: CASSSSGNSYEQYF. Written as DNA, the CDR3 is TGTGCCAGCAGCTCTAGCGGGAACTCCTACGAGCAGTACTTC.

V usage is TRBV19 and J usage is TRBJ1-4; D is ambiguous. V was pared by 4 bases and J by 0 bases, with 6 bases between. The germline V gene has CDR1 LNHDA and CDR2 SQIVND (reference sequence). The CDR3 spans 14 residues. CDR3 nucleotides: TGTGCCAGTAGTAGCGGGACAACTAATGAAAAACTGTTTTTT. Amino acid sequence: CASSSGTTNEKLFF.

The rearrangement links TRBV2 to TRBJ1-4; D call uncertain. The CDR3 spans 13 residues. Deletions cut 7 bases from V and 4 bases from J, with 10 bases between. Germline V gene data show CDR1 as SNHLY and CDR2 as FYNNEI. The CDR3 region is CASKSRLNEKLFF. CDR3 coding DNA: TGTGCCAGCAAGTCCAGGCTTAATGAAAAACTGTTTTTT. The variable domain in full, with the rest retrieved from reference TRBV2 and TRBJ1-4, is EPEVTQTPSHQVTQMGQEVILRCVPISNHLYFYWYRQILGQKVEFLVSFYNNEISEKSEIFDDQFSVERPDGSNFTLKIRSTKLEDSAMYFCASKSRLNEKLFFGSGTQLSVL.

The chain combines TRBV5-6 with TRBJ2-7, with D possibly TRBD1 on 6 matching bases. Looked up from germline, CDR1 is SGHDT and CDR2 is YYEEEE. The ends were cut back, 2 bases at V and 3 bases at J, with 12 bases in the middle. CDR3 size: 14 residues. CDR3 bases: TGTGCCAGCAGCTTCTCAGGGGATGGCTACGAGCAGTACTTC. It yields the protein CASSFSGDGYEQYF.

The chain joins TRBV2 to TRBJ1-2, with a possible D match to TRBD1 (6 bases). Trimming stripped 8 bases from V and 7 bases from J, with 20 bases between. Germline CDR1 is SNHLY and CDR2 is FYNNEI. The CDR3 sequence is 14 residues long. The CDR3 DNA reads TGTGCCAGCTTTGCGGGGGGGCGATTATCTGGCTACACCTTC. The encoded protein is CASFAGGRLSGYTF.

The genes are TRBV4-3 and TRBJ2-3, with 8 nucleotides matching TRBD2. Germline V CDR1 and CDR2: LGHNA, YSLEER. The CDR3 has 17 residues. The J segment lost 7 bases and the V segment lost 0 bases, leaving 12 bases of the junction unmatched. Written as DNA, the CDR3 is TGCGCCAGCAGCCAAGATCTCCTCAGCGGGAGTTCGAATACGCAGTATTTT. Encoded protein: CASSQDLLSGSSNTQYF.